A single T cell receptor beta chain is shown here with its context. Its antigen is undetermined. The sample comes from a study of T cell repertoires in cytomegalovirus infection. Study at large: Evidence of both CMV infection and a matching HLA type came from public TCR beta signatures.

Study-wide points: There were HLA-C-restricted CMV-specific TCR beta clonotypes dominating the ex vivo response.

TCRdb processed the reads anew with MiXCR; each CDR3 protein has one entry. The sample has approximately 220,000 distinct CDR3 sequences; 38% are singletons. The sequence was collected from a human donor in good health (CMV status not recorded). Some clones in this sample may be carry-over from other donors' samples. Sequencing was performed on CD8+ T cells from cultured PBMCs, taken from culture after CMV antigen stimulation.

The CDR3 DNA reads as TGTGCCAGCAGCCAAGGGGGCCTCAACACCGGGGAGCTGTTTTTT. Amino acid sequence: CASSQGGLNTGELFF. The rearrangement joins TRBV7-8 to TRBJ2-2, with TRBD1 matching 7 bases. Germline V gene lookup returns CDR1 SGHVS and CDR2 FQNEAQ. J gave up 2 bases and V 5 bases, and 5 bases lay outside the gene matches. The CDR3 is made up of 15 amino acids.